This T cell receptor beta chain was captured in a study of T-cell reconstitution after alpha-beta-depleted transplantation in children. Study-level points and caveats: Newly produced T cells mostly provided counts and TCRbeta diversity after one year, as hyperexpanded clones declined. Expanded graft clones, several hundred of them, were reportedly the source of alpha-beta T cells about two months after transplant. Recipient T cells and thymic progenitors that survived gave rise to the high TCRbeta diversity observed at day 60 in some patients.

The library targeted TCRbeta and was prepared with unique molecular identifiers. TCRdb recomputed calls from the PCR reads with MiXCR, one row per CDR3 protein. This sample yields hundreds of thousands of distinct CDR3 sequences, of which 15% to 20% are seen a single time; approximately 5% belongs to the top ten. Trimming cost V 5 bases and J 0 bases, with 8 bases left between them. This CDR3 has 14 residues. Looked up from germline, CDR1 is KGHDR and CDR2 is SFDVKD. In its sample, this clonotype was seen a few times. What it recognizes is unknown. This chain joins TRBV24-1 and TRBJ2-3; D is perhaps TRBD2 (5 bases). Source: PBMCs, mostly from graft donor cells, taken 360 days after TCRalphabeta/CD19-depleted stem cell transplant. The sequence was collected from a male patient younger than 18 who had a stem cell transplant for acute lymphoblastic leukemia, so the T cells may come from the graft donor. The CDR3 spells CATSGSGSTDTQYF. CDR3 DNA sequence: TGTGCCACCAGTGGATCGGGAAGCACAGATACGCAGTATTTT.